This T cell receptor (beta chain) was identified during a study of T cells after posttransplantation cyclophosphamide. This clone was counted ten times or more. What it recognizes is unknown. Study-level points and caveats: After PTCy, TRB diversity resembled that of CNI/methotrexate controls. Donor CD8+ memory clones often dominated recipient blood repertoires at later times. TRB overlap between skin or GI tissue T cells and blood was limited.

Only in-frame clones appear in the TCRdb table, and some are missing; sequencing was by immunoSEQ multiplex PCR. The repertoire consists of roughly 35,000 clones, none detected only once. J gave up 7 bases and V 5 bases, and 9 bases lay outside the gene matches. The germline CDR1 and CDR2 sequences are SGHTA and FQGTGA. The CDR3 sequence is 14 residues long. On the day of bone marrow donation, the related graft donor provided peripheral blood. Sequences were obtained from PBMCs. The TCR originated in a girl aged 5-17 years in good health, CMV-negative, and a related stem cell transplant donor. The gene calls are TRBV7-3 and TRBJ2-5; the match to TRBD1 covers 8 bases. CDR3 residues: CASSPGTGFGTQYF. The CDR3 DNA reads TGTGCCAGCAGCCCCGGGACAGGTTTTGGGACCCAGTACTTC.